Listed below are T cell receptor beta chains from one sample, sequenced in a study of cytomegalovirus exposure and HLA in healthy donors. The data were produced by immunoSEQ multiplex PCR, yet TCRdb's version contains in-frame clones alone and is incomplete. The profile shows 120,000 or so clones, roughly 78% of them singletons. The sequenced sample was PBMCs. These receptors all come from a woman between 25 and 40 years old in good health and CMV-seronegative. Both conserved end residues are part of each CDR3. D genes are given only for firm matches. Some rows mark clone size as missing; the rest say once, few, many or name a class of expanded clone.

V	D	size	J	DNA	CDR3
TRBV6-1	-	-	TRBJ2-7	TGTGCCAGCAGTGACGGTGACTACGAGCAGTACTTC	CASSDGDYEQYF
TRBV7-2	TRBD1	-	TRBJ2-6	TGTGCCAGCAGCTTAGTTCTGGGACAGAGCACTGGGGCCAACGTCCTGACTTTC	CASSLVLGQSTGANVLTF
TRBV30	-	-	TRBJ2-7	TGTGCCTGGAGTGTCGCGGGCGCGACCTACGAGCAGTACTTC	CAWSVAGATYEQYF
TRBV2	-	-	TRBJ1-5	TGTGCCAGCAGCACTTATCGGGGGACCGGGGGGGACGAGCCCCAGCATTTT	CASSTYRGTGGDEPQHF
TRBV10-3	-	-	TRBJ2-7	TGTGCCACCAACTCCCAGGCCTCCTACGAGCAGTACTTC	CATNSQASYEQYF
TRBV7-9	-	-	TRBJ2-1	TGTGCCAGCAGCTTCCCAGGGGATGTCCCCCGGGACAATGAGCAGTTCTTC	CASSFPGDVPRDNEQFF
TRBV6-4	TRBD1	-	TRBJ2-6	TGTGCCAGCAGTGGGACAGGGGGCGCTGGGGCCAACGTCCTGACTTTC	CASSGTGGAGANVLTF
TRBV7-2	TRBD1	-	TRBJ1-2	TGTGCCAGCAGCCCACTTAAGGGGGCCGGCCGGGGCTACACCTTC	CASSPLKGAGRGYTF
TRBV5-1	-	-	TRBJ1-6	TGCGCCAGCAGCCGCGGCGGGAATTCACCCCTCCACTTT	CASSRGGNSPLHF
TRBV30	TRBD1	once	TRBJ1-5	TGTGCCTGGAGGAGACAGGGGGCTGATCAGCCCCAGCATTTT	CAWRRQGADQPQHF
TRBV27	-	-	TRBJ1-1	TGTGCCAGCTCGGGGGGGTCGTACACTGAAGCTTTCTTT	CASSGGSYTEAFF
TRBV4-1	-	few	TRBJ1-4	TGCGCCAGCAGCCAAGTTTTTGGGACATCTAATGAAAAACTGTTTTTT	CASSQVFGTSNEKLFF
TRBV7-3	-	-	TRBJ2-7	TGTGCCAGCAGCCCCCAAGGTAGCGACTACGAGCAGTACTTC	CASSPQGSDYEQYF
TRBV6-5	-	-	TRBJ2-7	TGTGCCAGCAGTTACGCCGGGGGACTCGGCGAGCAGTACTTC	CASSYAGGLGEQYF
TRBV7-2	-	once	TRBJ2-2	TGTGCCAGCAGCTCCGGGACGAACACCGGGGAGCTGTTTTTT	CASSSGTNTGELFF
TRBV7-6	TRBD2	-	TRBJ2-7	TGTGCCAGCAGCTTAGGAGTAGCGGGAGCCACTGTCGAGCAGTACTTC	CASSLGVAGATVEQYF
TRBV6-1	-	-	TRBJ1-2	TGTGCCAGCAGTTGGGGGGGGGATGGCTACACCTTC	CASSWGGDGYTF
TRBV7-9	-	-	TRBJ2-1	TGTGCCAGCAGCTTAGCGTGGGCTAGCACGAATGAGCAGTTCTTC	CASSLAWASTNEQFF
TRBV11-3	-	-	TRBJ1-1	TGTGCCAGCAGCTCCAGGAATACGAACACTGAAGCTTTCTTT	CASSSRNTNTEAFF
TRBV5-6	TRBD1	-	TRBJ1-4	TGTGCCAGCAGCTTGGCCGACAGGGCAACTAATGAAAAACTGTTTTTT	CASSLADRATNEKLFF
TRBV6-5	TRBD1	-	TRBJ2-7	TGTGCCAGCAGTTACACGATCGGACAGGGCGGCTACGAGCAGTACTTC	CASSYTIGQGGYEQYF
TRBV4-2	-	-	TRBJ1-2	TGTGCCAGCAGCCAAGGCAGCGCAACTTACACCTTC	CASSQGSATYTF
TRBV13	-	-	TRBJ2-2	TGTGCCAGCAGCTTAGGCGAGAGGACCGGGGAGCTGTTTTTT	CASSLGERTGELFF
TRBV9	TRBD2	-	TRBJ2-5	TGTGCCAGCAGCGGTAGCGGGATACAAGAGACCCAGTACTTC	CASSGSGIQETQYF
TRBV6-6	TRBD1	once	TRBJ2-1	TGTGCCAGCAGTTACGTACCGGGACAGGGATCTGAGCAGTTCTTC	CASSYVPGQGSEQFF
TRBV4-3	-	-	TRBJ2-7	TGCGCCAGCAGCCAAGATGGCGGATCCTACGAGCAGTACTTC	CASSQDGGSYEQYF
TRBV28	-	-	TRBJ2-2	TGTGCCAGCAGGTTCAGGGACACCGGGGAGCTGTTTTTT	CASRFRDTGELFF
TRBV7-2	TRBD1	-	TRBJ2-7	TGTGCCAGCAGACCGGGACAGGGGACCTACGAGCAGTACTTC	CASRPGQGTYEQYF
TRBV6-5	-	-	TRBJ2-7	TGTGCCAGCAGTTACTCCGGGGGGCTGGCCTACGAGCAGTACTTC	CASSYSGGLAYEQYF
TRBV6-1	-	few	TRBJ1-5	TGTGCCAGCAGTGATAACGGGTATAGCAATCAGCCCCAGCATTTT	CASSDNGYSNQPQHF
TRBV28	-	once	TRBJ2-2	TGTGCCAGCAGTTCGGGGGGCTACACCGGGGAGCTGTTTTTT	CASSSGGYTGELFF
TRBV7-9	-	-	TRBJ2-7	TGTGCCAGCAGCTCCTCTAGACCCCTCCACGAGCAGTACTTC	CASSSSRPLHEQYF